This TCR beta chain derives from a study of Ad26.COV2.S vaccination and SARS-CoV-2 variants. Measured with immunoSEQ multiplex PCR; TCRdb has only the in-frame clones, and not every one. Among tens of thousands of clones listed, roughly 80% were seen once. Worth noting for this clone: Its cognate antigen is unknown.

Overall study findings and caveats: Total T cell responses, in the TCR breadth and depth analyses, may have been underestimated. Vaccine and placebo groups showed comparable non-spike TCR breadth.

Germline V gene lookup returns CDR1 SGDLS and CDR2 YYNGEE. This CDR3 spans 18 amino acids. V was clipped by 0 bases and J by 9 bases, with 22 bases between them. The genes are TRBV9 and TRBJ1-6; D unresolved. The sequencing here drew on peripheral blood, taken after recovery from COVID-19. The origin of this receptor is a human donor who had recovered from COVID-19. The CDR3 DNA is TGTGCCAGCAGCGTAGTAGAACGGGGTCCCTCCGCAGGTTCACCCCTCCACTTT. Amino acid sequence: CASSVVERGPSAGSPLHF.